This is a list of T cell receptor beta chains from one sample in a study of OX40 agonist ivuxolimab in advanced cancers. Using immunoSEQ multiplex PCR, the repertoire was profiled, and TCRdb retains in-frame clones only, with some absent. The data contain more than 60,000 clones, around 93% of them singletons. Sequencing was performed on CD4+ or CD8+ T cells sorted from blood, taken in a trial of the OX40 agonist ivuxolimab. Every receptor here comes from an adult with an advanced solid tumor such as melanoma, head and neck, liver or kidney cancer. Each CDR3 is given with its conserved first and last residue. The order of the fields is clone size, J gene, D gene, V gene, CDR3 protein, CDR3 DNA. A D gene is named only where the DNA matches it firmly. The listing skips clone size in some rows; elsewhere it reads once, few, many or a size class.

abundance: .; j_gene: TRBJ2-7; d_gene: .; v_gene: TRBV9; CDR3aa: CASSAGGLGEQYF; CDR3nt: TGTGCCAGCAGCGCGGGCGGCTTGGGCGAGCAGTACTTC
abundance: .; j_gene: TRBJ1-5; d_gene: TRBD1; v_gene: TRBV2; CDR3aa: CASSYRGSNQPQHF; CDR3nt: TGTGCCAGCAGTTACAGGGGCTCAAATCAGCCCCAGCATTTT
abundance: .; j_gene: TRBJ2-3; d_gene: .; v_gene: TRBV9; CDR3aa: CASSVATRGGTDTQYF; CDR3nt: TGTGCCAGCAGCGTAGCTACTAGGGGGGGCACAGATACGCAGTATTTT
abundance: .; j_gene: TRBJ2-7; d_gene: TRBD2; v_gene: TRBV7-8; CDR3aa: CASSLESGGYYEQYF; CDR3nt: TGTGCCAGCAGCTTAGAGTCGGGAGGCTACTACGAGCAGTACTTC
abundance: .; j_gene: TRBJ2-3; d_gene: .; v_gene: TRBV4-2; CDR3aa: CASSQAPLRDTQYF; CDR3nt: TGTGCCAGCAGCCAAGCCCCCCTAAGAGATACGCAGTATTTT
abundance: .; j_gene: TRBJ2-7; d_gene: .; v_gene: TRBV9; CDR3aa: CASSAGHEQYF; CDR3nt: TGTGCCAGCAGCGCCGGACACGAGCAGTACTTC
abundance: .; j_gene: TRBJ1-1; d_gene: .; v_gene: TRBV28; CDR3aa: CASRDSYLNTEAFF; CDR3nt: TGTGCCAGCAGGGACAGCTACCTGAACACTGAAGCTTTCTTT
abundance: .; j_gene: TRBJ2-2; d_gene: TRBD2; v_gene: TRBV5-1; CDR3aa: CASSFSRLAGGTGELFF; CDR3nt: TGCGCCAGCAGCTTCTCCCGACTAGCGGGAGGCACCGGGGAGCTGTTTTTT
abundance: .; j_gene: TRBJ2-7; d_gene: .; v_gene: TRBV9; CDR3aa: CASSVGDGGYEQYF; CDR3nt: TGTGCCAGCAGCGTAGGGGACGGGGGCTACGAGCAGTACTTC
abundance: .; j_gene: TRBJ2-1; d_gene: .; v_gene: TRBV7-8; CDR3aa: CASTPGISYNEQFF; CDR3nt: TGTGCCAGCACCCCAGGGATTTCCTACAATGAGCAGTTCTTC
abundance: .; j_gene: TRBJ2-5; d_gene: TRBD2; v_gene: TRBV13; CDR3aa: CASRAGGEETQYF; CDR3nt: TGTGCCAGCAGGGCGGGAGGGGAAGAGACCCAGTACTTC
abundance: few; j_gene: TRBJ1-2; d_gene: .; v_gene: TRBV27; CDR3aa: CASSLSGYTF; CDR3nt: TGTGCCAGCAGTTTAAGTGGCTACACCTTC
abundance: .; j_gene: TRBJ2-1; d_gene: .; v_gene: TRBV7-9; CDR3aa: CASSLGVRTIYNEQFF; CDR3nt: TGTGCCAGCAGCTTAGGAGTCCGGACTATTTACAATGAGCAGTTCTTC
abundance: .; j_gene: TRBJ2-7; d_gene: TRBD2; v_gene: TRBV28; CDR3aa: CASSLIGLAYEQYF; CDR3nt: TGTGCCAGCAGTTTAATTGGACTAGCGTACGAGCAGTACTTC
abundance: .; j_gene: TRBJ2-2; d_gene: .; v_gene: TRBV30; CDR3aa: CAWESTGPTGELFF; CDR3nt: TGTGCCTGGGAAAGTACAGGGCCCACCGGGGAGCTGTTTTTT
abundance: .; j_gene: TRBJ2-7; d_gene: .; v_gene: TRBV29-1; CDR3aa: CSVAAGYEQYF; CDR3nt: TGCAGCGTTGCTGCCGGCTACGAGCAGTACTTC
abundance: .; j_gene: TRBJ1-1; d_gene: TRBD1; v_gene: TRBV7-9; CDR3aa: CASSTRQGDLNTEAFF; CDR3nt: TGTGCCAGCAGCACCCGACAGGGGGATTTGAACACTGAAGCTTTCTTT
abundance: .; j_gene: TRBJ2-1; d_gene: TRBD2; v_gene: TRBV4-3; CDR3aa: CASSRKPGLAGKSNEQFF; CDR3nt: TGCGCCAGCAGCCGAAAACCGGGACTAGCGGGAAAAAGTAATGAGCAGTTCTTC
abundance: .; j_gene: TRBJ2-1; d_gene: TRBD2; v_gene: TRBV19; CDR3aa: CASSIAASGVSRRREQFF; CDR3nt: TGTGCCAGTAGTATAGCGGCTAGCGGGGTCTCTCGCAGGCGTGAGCAGTTCTTC
abundance: .; j_gene: TRBJ2-5; d_gene: .; v_gene: TRBV5-5; CDR3aa: CASSLYEETQYF; CDR3nt: TGTGCCAGCAGCTTGTACGAGGAGACCCAGTACTTC
abundance: .; j_gene: TRBJ2-2; d_gene: .; v_gene: TRBV14; CDR3aa: CASSQGFNTGELFF; CDR3nt: TGTGCCAGCAGCCAGGGGTTCAACACCGGGGAGCTGTTTTTT
abundance: .; j_gene: TRBJ2-7; d_gene: .; v_gene: TRBV23-1; CDR3aa: CASSQSNSTGGEQYF; CDR3nt: TGCGCCAGCAGTCAATCTAACTCGACAGGCGGCGAGCAGTACTTC
abundance: .; j_gene: TRBJ2-3; d_gene: .; v_gene: TRBV30; CDR3aa: CAWGVADTQYF; CDR3nt: TGTGCCTGGGGTGTGGCAGATACGCAGTATTTT
abundance: .; j_gene: TRBJ2-1; d_gene: .; v_gene: TRBV7-3; CDR3aa: CASSTSGGAHYNEQFF; CDR3nt: TGTGCCAGCAGCACCAGCGGAGGGGCCCACTACAATGAGCAGTTCTTC
abundance: once; j_gene: TRBJ2-1; d_gene: .; v_gene: TRBV19; CDR3aa: CASSLRTNYNEQFF; CDR3nt: TGTGCCAGTAGTCTCAGGACAAATTACAATGAGCAGTTCTTC
abundance: .; j_gene: TRBJ2-7; d_gene: TRBD2; v_gene: TRBV10-1; CDR3aa: CASPWRGGLAGFLSYEQYF; CDR3nt: TGCGCCAGCCCATGGAGGGGTGGACTAGCGGGATTTCTAAGTTACGAGCAGTACTTC
abundance: .; j_gene: TRBJ2-3; d_gene: .; v_gene: TRBV5-4; CDR3aa: CASSLYSAGGDTQYF; CDR3nt: TGTGCCAGCAGCTTGTATTCTGCAGGTGGGGATACGCAGTATTTT
abundance: once; j_gene: TRBJ2-7; d_gene: .; v_gene: TRBV30; CDR3aa: CAWSSRAAYEQYF; CDR3nt: TGTGCCTGGAGTTCCCGGGCCGCCTACGAGCAGTACTTC
abundance: .; j_gene: TRBJ2-2; d_gene: .; v_gene: TRBV2; CDR3aa: CASSEADTGELFF; CDR3nt: TGTGCCAGCAGTGAAGCCGACACCGGGGAGCTGTTTTTT
abundance: .; j_gene: TRBJ2-7; d_gene: TRBD1; v_gene: TRBV9; CDR3aa: CASSGQGVEQYF; CDR3nt: TGTGCCAGCAGCGGACAGGGGGTCGAGCAGTACTTC
abundance: .; j_gene: TRBJ2-3; d_gene: .; v_gene: TRBV13; CDR3aa: CASSLSRDTDTQYF; CDR3nt: TGTGCCAGCAGCTTATCGAGGGACACAGATACGCAGTATTTT
abundance: .; j_gene: TRBJ2-7; d_gene: .; v_gene: TRBV5-6; CDR3aa: CASSLFRFYEQYF; CDR3nt: TGTGCCAGCAGCTTGTTCAGGTTCTACGAGCAGTACTTC
abundance: .; j_gene: TRBJ2-7; d_gene: TRBD2; v_gene: TRBV19; CDR3aa: CASRGTSGSYEQYF; CDR3nt: TGTGCCAGTAGAGGGACTAGCGGGAGCTACGAGCAGTACTTC
abundance: .; j_gene: TRBJ1-3; d_gene: .; v_gene: TRBV27; CDR3aa: CASSPLSGNTIYF; CDR3nt: TGTGCCAGCAGTCCCCTCTCTGGAAACACCATATATTTT
abundance: .; j_gene: TRBJ1-1; d_gene: .; v_gene: TRBV6-1; CDR3aa: CASSEALRGLNTEAFF; CDR3nt: TGTGCCAGCAGTGAAGCGCTTCGGGGTCTGAACACTGAAGCTTTCTTT
abundance: once; j_gene: TRBJ2-1; d_gene: TRBD1; v_gene: TRBV7-9; CDR3aa: CASSFDRGEQFF; CDR3nt: TGTGCCAGCAGCTTCGACAGGGGTGAGCAGTTCTTC
abundance: .; j_gene: TRBJ2-1; d_gene: .; v_gene: TRBV27; CDR3aa: CASKVRYPSCDCLSYNEQFF; CDR3nt: TGTGCCAGCAAGGTACGGTACCCGAGCTGCGACTGCCTCTCCTACAATGAGCAGTTCTTC
abundance: .; j_gene: TRBJ2-2; d_gene: .; v_gene: TRBV19; CDR3aa: CASSIDYFALAGELFF; CDR3nt: TGTGCCAGTAGTATAGACTACTTTGCGTTGGCCGGGGAGCTGTTTTTT
abundance: .; j_gene: TRBJ2-7; d_gene: .; v_gene: TRBV9; CDR3aa: CASSVGPRGGYEQYF; CDR3nt: TGTGCCAGCAGCGTAGGCCCCCGGGGCGGGTACGAGCAGTACTTC
abundance: .; j_gene: TRBJ2-2; d_gene: .; v_gene: TRBV7-2; CDR3aa: CASSHGGAGELFF; CDR3nt: TGTGCCAGCAGCCACGGAGGAGCCGGGGAGCTGTTTTTT
abundance: .; j_gene: TRBJ2-5; d_gene: .; v_gene: TRBV5-1; CDR3aa: CASSFPGRTQETQYF; CDR3nt: TGCGCCAGCAGCTTCCCCGGACGGACACAAGAGACCCAGTACTTC
abundance: .; j_gene: TRBJ2-2; d_gene: .; v_gene: TRBV19; CDR3aa: CASSTHLRDPGELFF; CDR3nt: TGTGCCAGTAGTACCCATTTGCGCGACCCCGGGGAGCTGTTTTTT
abundance: .; j_gene: TRBJ2-5; d_gene: .; v_gene: TRBV7-2; CDR3aa: CASSLGSGYHQETQYF; CDR3nt: TGTGCCAGCAGCTTAGGGTCGGGATACCACCAAGAGACCCAGTACTTC
abundance: .; j_gene: TRBJ2-7; d_gene: TRBD2; v_gene: TRBV5-6; CDR3aa: CASSAGGGSYEQYF; CDR3nt: TGTGCCAGCAGCGCGGGGGGCGGCTCCTACGAGCAGTACTTC
abundance: .; j_gene: TRBJ2-3; d_gene: .; v_gene: TRBV27; CDR3aa: CASRLGSSTDTQYF; CDR3nt: TGTGCCAGCAGACTCGGGTCTAGCACAGATACGCAGTATTTT
abundance: .; j_gene: TRBJ2-1; d_gene: TRBD1; v_gene: TRBV5-5; CDR3aa: CASSPDRSSYNEQFF; CDR3nt: TGTGCCAGCAGCCCGGACAGGAGCTCCTACAATGAGCAGTTCTTC
abundance: few; j_gene: TRBJ2-1; d_gene: .; v_gene: TRBV7-2; CDR3aa: CASSGNNEQFF; CDR3nt: TGTGCCAGCAGCGGGAACAATGAGCAGTTCTTC
abundance: .; j_gene: TRBJ2-7; d_gene: .; v_gene: TRBV7-9; CDR3aa: CASSSTGPVYEQYF; CDR3nt: TGTGCCAGCAGCTCGACCGGGCCTGTCTACGAGCAGTACTTC